This is a list of T cell receptor beta chains from one sample in a study of cytomegalovirus exposure and HLA in healthy donors. Only in-frame clones appear in the TCRdb table, and some are missing; sequencing was by immunoSEQ multiplex PCR. The sample records under 200,000 clones, around three quarters being singletons. The sample comprised PBMCs. The receptor set was obtained from a woman in her thirties or forties in good health and CMV-seronegative. CDR3s include the opening cysteine and the closing phenylalanine or tryptophan. The D gene is left open where the match is weak. Part of the rows lack a size; the others show once, few, many or a class for expanded clones.

v_gene,len,abundance,d_gene,j_gene,CDR3aa,CDR3nt
TRBV5-1,14,.,TRBD2,TRBJ2-5,CASSLPGGRETQYF,TGCGCCAGCAGCTTACCGGGGGGGCGAGAGACCCAGTACTTC
TRBV6-5,14,.,TRBD1,TRBJ1-2,CASSDRDRGYGYTF,TGTGCCAGCAGCGACCGGGACAGGGGTTATGGCTACACCTTC
TRBV6-1,13,.,.,TRBJ1-1,CASRFGKNTEAFF,TGTGCCAGCAGATTCGGGAAAAACACTGAAGCTTTCTTT
TRBV19,17,.,TRBD1,TRBJ2-5,CASSTGPVARGQETQYF,TGTGCCAGTAGTACCGGTCCGGTTGCCAGGGGGCAGGAGACCCAGTACTTC
TRBV5-1,16,.,TRBD1,TRBJ1-2,CASSQTTGGAVYGYTF,TGCGCCAGCAGCCAAACTACAGGGGGCGCGGTCTATGGCTACACCTTC
TRBV18,17,.,TRBD2,TRBJ2-2,CASSPPGRAGATGELFF,TGTGCCAGCTCACCACCGGGTCGAGCGGGAGCCACCGGGGAGCTGTTTTTT
TRBV5-1,19,.,.,TRBJ1-1,CASSLDQSGGPIANTEAFF,TGCGCCAGCAGCTTGGATCAATCGGGGGGCCCTATTGCGAACACTGAAGCTTTCTTT
TRBV2,13,.,TRBD1,TRBJ1-5,CASSEEQGTPQHF,TGTGCCAGCAGTGAAGAACAGGGGACGCCCCAGCATTTT
TRBV27,14,.,TRBD1,TRBJ2-7,CASSTGTGIDEQYF,TGTGCCAGCAGTACCGGGACAGGGATCGACGAGCAGTACTTC
TRBV6-1,16,once,.,TRBJ2-2,CASSEALRTMSGELFF,TGTGCCAGCAGTGAAGCCCTGCGGACTATGTCCGGGGAGCTGTTTTTT
TRBV14,16,.,.,TRBJ2-7,CASSQDLEGGIYEQYF,TGTGCCAGCAGCCAAGACCTGGAGGGGGGGATCTACGAGCAGTACTTC
TRBV7-8,14,.,.,TRBJ2-7,CASTTRDIADEQYF,TGTGCCAGCACCACCCGGGACATTGCAGACGAGCAGTACTTC
TRBV7-2,12,few,.,TRBJ1-1,CARGGSDTEAFF,TGTGCCAGGGGGGGGTCGGACACTGAAGCTTTCTTT
TRBV15,17,.,TRBD2,TRBJ2-7,CATSRYSGTSGSYEQYF,TGTGCCACCAGCAGATACTCCGGGACTAGCGGTTCCTACGAGCAGTACTTC
TRBV19,14,.,.,TRBJ1-3,CASSMAGTGNTIYF,TGTGCCAGTAGTATGGCCGGGACAGGAAACACCATATATTTT
TRBV7-7,15,.,.,TRBJ2-3,CASSLGAANTDTQYF,TGTGCTAGCAGCTTAGGAGCGGCCAACACAGATACGCAGTATTTT
TRBV7-9,13,.,.,TRBJ1-2,CASSLAGGYGYTF,TGTGCCAGCAGCTTAGCGGGGGGCTATGGCTACACCTTC
TRBV4-1,14,.,.,TRBJ1-1,CASSQDLRNTEAFF,TGCGCCAGCAGCCAAGATTTGAGGAACACTGAAGCTTTCTTT
TRBV10-2,14,.,TRBD2,TRBJ2-5,CASSSGTSSETQYF,TGCGCCAGCAGCTCCGGGACTAGCAGTGAGACCCAGTACTTC
TRBV4-1,15,.,TRBD1,TRBJ2-5,CASSQVGTGGKTQYF,TGCGCCAGCAGCCAAGTAGGGACAGGGGGCAAGACCCAGTACTTC
TRBV11-2,13,.,.,TRBJ2-5,CASSSDSPGTQYF,TGTGCCAGCAGCTCCGACAGCCCGGGGACCCAGTACTTC
TRBV6-5,15,.,.,TRBJ2-3,CASSYYPRGTDTQYF,TGTGCCAGCAGTTACTACCCGCGGGGCACAGATACGCAGTATTTT
TRBV29-1,12,.,TRBD1,TRBJ2-7,CSGGTGSHEQYF,TGCAGCGGGGGGACAGGGTCCCACGAGCAGTACTTC
TRBV2,15,.,.,TRBJ2-2,CASTTGFLGAGELFF,TGTGCCAGCACAACGGGATTTCTAGGCGCCGGGGAGCTGTTTTTT
TRBV6-4,19,.,TRBD2,TRBJ2-7,CASSAYQPGTSRLGYEQYF,TGTGCCAGCAGTGCCTACCAACCCGGGACTAGCCGCTTAGGGTACGAGCAGTACTTC
TRBV5-1,13,.,.,TRBJ2-5,CASSSWAGETQYF,TGCGCCAGCAGCTCCTGGGCGGGGGAGACCCAGTACTTC
TRBV18,16,.,.,TRBJ2-1,CASSPWTAGSYNEQFF,TGTGCCAGCTCACCGTGGACTGCAGGCTCCTACAATGAGCAGTTCTTC